Sequencing of this T cell receptor beta chain was carried out in a study of cytomegalovirus exposure and HLA in healthy donors. As for the study in general: A later analysis reported the same platform for the roughly 110 validation repertoires and the roughly 630 first-cohort repertoires. Study-wide findings and caveats: Associated with cytomegalovirus, according to the listing, were some 180 TCR beta chains. Reports described diagnosis of cytomegalovirus status by the classifier as highly specific and sensitive.

Measured with immunoSEQ multiplex PCR; TCRdb has only the in-frame clones, and not every one. The sample shows some 160,000 clones, more than 85% of them seen only once. Concerning this clone: The antigen remains unidentified.

Germline CDR1 is MNHEY and CDR2 is SMNVEV (reference sequence). The CDR3 loop spans 14 amino acids. The V and J ends lost 6 bases and 0 bases respectively, with 10 bases between them. This receptor was identified in a man between 18 and 29 years old in good health and CMV-seronegative. Sequenced: PBMCs. The chain has TRBV27 and TRBJ2-3; D is perhaps TRBD2 (5 bases). The CDR3 protein is CASSPGFSTDTQYF. DNA of the CDR3: TGTGCCAGCAGCCCGGGGTTTAGCACAGATACGCAGTATTTT.